These 19 T cell receptor beta chains originate from one sample sequenced in a study of CD8 T cells in ankylosing spondylitis. Study-level findings and limits: Roughly eight highly homologous variants made up a TCR beta motif that seemed to typify ankylosing spondylitis blood.

TCRdb reprocessed the 5' RACE reads with MiXCR, giving one entry per CDR3 protein. Here the sample spans 700,000 to 1,000,000 distinct CDR3 sequences, 12% being singletons. Antigens of these TCRs are unknown. Sequenced sample: blood, either unsorted or a sorted T cell fraction (not recorded which). The receptors here all came from a male donor with ankylosing spondylitis.

The table lists this clonotype with a few counts. V is TRBV20-1 and J is TRBJ2-7, with a weak D call TRBD2 (5 bases). This CDR3 has 15 residues. Germline lookup yields CDR1 DFQATT and CDR2 SNEGSKA (reference sequence). V gave up 1 base and J gave up 2 bases, with 15 bases separating them. Here the CDR3 reads CSARASDRGTYEQYF. The CDR3 DNA sequence: TGCAGTGCTAGAGCGTCCGACCGGGGAACCTACGAGCAGTACTTC.

This clonotype was counted a few times. The chain combines TRBV12-3 or TRBV12-4 with TRBJ2-1; 9 bases match TRBD2. V trimming: 6 bases; J trimming: 0 bases; junction bases outside the gene matches: 6. This CDR3 spans 16 amino acids. CDR3 sequence: CASSYSGSPSYNEQFF. The DNA of the CDR3 is TGTGCCAGCAGCTATAGCGGGAGTCCCTCCTACAATGAGCAGTTCTTC.

This clonotype was observed many times. The chain has TRBV20-1 and TRBJ1-1, with TRBD1 matching 11 bases. In germline, CDR1 is DFQATT, CDR2 SNEGSKA (reference sequence). Trimming at V came to 3 bases and at J to 0 bases, leaving 3 bases not matched to a gene. This CDR3 spans 15 amino acids. The CDR3 DNA is TGCAGTGCTAGGGGGGACAGGGGGATGAACACTGAAGCTTTCTTT. Residues: CSARGDRGMNTEAFF.

This clonotype was counted at least ten times. CDR3 loop: CGGRDSYNEQFF. CDR3 DNA sequence: TGCGGGGGGAGGGATTCCTACAATGAGCAGTTCTTC. V and J are TRBV20-1 and TRBJ2-1; 7 bases line up with TRBD2. Germline-derived CDR1 and CDR2 are DFQATT and SNEGSKA (reference sequence). The CDR3 has 12 amino acids.

This clonotype was seen many times. The chain uses TRBV29-1 and TRBJ2-5; unclear D gene. CDR3 length: 12 amino acids. The germline V gene encodes CDR1 SQVTM and CDR2 ANQGSEA. Trimming took 5 bases from V and 1 from J, leaving 8 bases between them. The CDR3 coding sequence is TGCAGCGTTACGTGGGGCCAAGAGACCCAGTACTTC. Translation: CSVTWGQETQYF.

In its sample, this clonotype was seen a few times. This sequence joins TRBV6-1 and TRBJ1-2; D is undetermined. Germline-derived CDR1 and CDR2 are MNHNS and SASEGT. The CDR3 extends over 14 amino acids. Trimming took off 6 bases at V and 8 bases at J, with 19 bases between the two ends. CDR3: CASRRTTTARGYTF. In nucleotides, the CDR3 is TGTGCCAGCAGACGGACCACAACCGCCCGGGGCTACACCTTC.

The chain joins TRBV6-2 or TRBV6-3 to TRBJ2-5; no clear D gene. V lost 5 bases and J 2 bases, leaving 12 bases between the germline ends. In germline, CDR1 is MNHEY, CDR2 SVGEGT. The CDR3 has 14 amino acids. CDR3 sequence reads: CASSLTAFQETQYF. In nucleotides, the CDR3 is TGTGCCAGCAGTCTCACAGCTTTTCAAGAGACCCAGTACTTC.

The genes are TRBV7-9 and TRBJ2-1; 10 positions agree with TRBD2. V lost 10 bases and J lost 9; bases outside the gene matches: 12. This CDR3 has 14 amino acids. Germline CDR1 reads SEHNR; CDR2 reads FQNEAQ (reference sequence). As DNA, the CDR3 is TGTGCCATGGTTATAGCGGGAGGTGGTAGTGAGCAGTTCTTC. Protein product: CAMVIAGGGSEQFF.

This clonotype was seen a few times. V usage is TRBV20-1 and J usage is TRBJ2-5, with no clear D. The CDR3 is 16 amino acids. Per the germline V gene, CDR1 is DFQATT and CDR2 is SNEGSKA (reference sequence). The V gene lost 6 bases and the J gene lost 4 bases, with 24 bases spanning the gap. The CDR3 loop reads CSAPKALTISGETQYF. The CDR3 DNA sequence: TGCAGTGCCCCCAAGGCGTTAACGATCTCGGGAGAGACCCAGTACTTC.

This clonotype was recorded a few times. The J gene is TRBJ2-7, the V gene TRBV5-1; the D gene is possibly TRBD2 (6 bases). The V end was cut by 1 base, the J end by 0 bases, with 14 bases between. In germline, CDR1 is SGHRS, CDR2 YFSETQ. The CDR3 consists of 16 residues. DNA for the CDR3: TGCGCCAGCAGCTTGTCGATAGGAGGGTACTCCTACGAGCAGTACTTC. Amino acids: CASSLSIGGYSYEQYF.

Ten or more counts support this clonotype. The V and J genes are TRBV7-2 and TRBJ1-2; 7 bases are a match to TRBD1. Germline V gene lookup returns CDR1 SGHTA and CDR2 FQGNSA. There are 13 residues in the CDR3. V dropped 5 bases and J dropped 8; count of bases not matched to a gene: 8. CDR3 in DNA: TGTGCCAGCAGCCCCCGTACAGGGGAGGGCTACACCTTC. Amino acids: CASSPRTGEGYTF. Supplemented by reference TRBV7-2 and TRBJ1-2, the full variable domain reads GAGVSQSPSNKVTEKGKDVELRCDPISGHTALYWYRQSLGQGLEFLIYFQGNSAPDKSGLPSDRFSAERTGGSVSTLTIQRTQQEDSAVYLCASSPRTGEGYTFGSGTRLTVV.

The chain joins TRBV20-1 to TRBJ1-2, with 7 bases that match TRBD1. This CDR3 contains 13 residues. After removal of 4 bases from V and 7 bases from J, the junction contained 9 bases not matched to a gene. Germline V gives CDR1 DFQATT, CDR2 SNEGSKA (reference sequence). CDR3 protein: CSAKMTGWGGYTF. In DNA, the CDR3 is TGCAGTGCTAAAATGACAGGGTGGGGTGGCTACACCTTC.

The chain carries TRBV20-1 and TRBJ2-1; the D gene could be TRBD1 or TRBD2 (5 bases each). Trimming removed 1 base at V and 7 bases at J, with 14 bases between. Per germline, CDR1 DFQATT and CDR2 SNEGSKA (reference sequence). This CDR3 has 14 amino acids. CDR3 DNA sequence: TGCAGTGCTAGAGGAGTATCTGGGGGAAATGAGCAGTTCTTC. Residues: CSARGVSGGNEQFF.

The CDR3 DNA reads as TGTGCCAGCAGCCCTGGCCTGAGATCGAGGAATACCGGGGAGCTGTTTTTT. It encodes CASSPGLRSRNTGELFF. The rearrangement uses TRBV7-8 and TRBJ2-2; no reliable D call. Trimming stripped 5 bases from V and 5 bases from J, with 21 bases between. CDR3 length: 17 residues. Germline V lookup: CDR1 SGHVS, CDR2 FQNEAQ.

This clonotype was detected only a few times. This chain joins TRBV5-6 and TRBJ2-1; possible D gene TRBD1, 6 bases. V dropped 4 bases and J dropped 2 bases, with 13 bases sitting between them. The CDR3 runs 15 residues. Germline V CDR1 and CDR2: SGHDT, YYEEEE. CDR3 nucleotides: TGTGCCAGCAGCCGAGGGGGTTACCCCTACAATGAGCAGTTCTTC. It codes for CASSRGGYPYNEQFF.

Worth noting for this clonotype: Being one base from a much bigger clone, this may be a read error. The gene calls are TRBV7-9 and TRBJ2-7; TRBD2 matches at 9 bases. The germline V gene has CDR1 SEHNR and CDR2 FQNEAQ (reference sequence). The J segment lost 5 bases and the V segment lost 2 bases, leaving 10 bases of the junction unmatched. The CDR3 is made up of 16 amino acids. Here the CDR3 reads CASSLTVASGINEQYF. CDR3 in DNA: TGTGCCAGCAGCTTAACCGTGGCTAGCGGGATCAACGAGCAGTACTTC.

V is TRBV7-9 and J is TRBJ2-3; D is uncertain. V shed 5 bases and J shed 6 bases, with 12 bases lying between them. CDR1 is SEHNR and CDR2 is FQNEAQ in the germline V gene (reference sequence). The CDR3 is 13 residues long. The CDR3 nucleotides read TGTGCCAGCAGCCGACCTGTGGTGGATACGCAGTATTTT. This translates into CASSRPVVDTQYF. Using reference TRBV7-9 and TRBJ2-3 for the parts outside the CDR3, the full variable domain is DTGVSQNPRHKITKRGQNVTFRCDPISEHNRLYWYRQTLGQGPEFLTYFQNEAQLEKSRLLSDRFSAERPKGSFSTLEIQRTEQGDSAMYLCASSRPVVDTQYFGPGTRLTVL.

Many counts were recorded for this clonotype. The J gene is TRBJ2-5, the V gene TRBV29-1, with D hard to call. The germline V gene encodes CDR1 SQVTM and CDR2 ANQGSEA. Trimming removed 5 bases from V and 5 bases from J, with 12 bases in between. The CDR3 runs to 12 residues. CDR3 nucleotide sequence: TGCAGCGTTAATAAAGGAATGGAGACCCAGTACTTC. Amino acids: CSVNKGMETQYF.

This chain connects TRBV6-1 to TRBJ1-6, with TRBD1 as a possible D gene (5 bases). This CDR3 contains 13 residues. The V end was cut by 6 bases, the J end by 8 bases, with 11 bases between. Germline V gene sequence: CDR1 MNHNS, CDR2 SASEGT. Here the CDR3 reads CASRTASDSPLHF. For the CDR3, the DNA is TGTGCCAGCAGGACAGCGAGTGATTCACCCCTCCACTTT.